A single sample gave rise to the 14 T cell receptor beta chains below, sequenced in a study of T cells in Graves' hyperthyroidism and ophthalmopathy. TCR beta CDR3 sequences were amplified from RNA transcripts. First-round RT-PCR with HTBI primers amplified the TCR CDR3 region. TCRdb re-analysed the multiplex PCR reads in MiXCR, keeping a single row per CDR3 protein. The profile shows a few hundred thousand distinct CDR3 sequences, around 15% of them singletons. The specimen was blood. These receptors all stem from a woman younger than 35 with Graves' hyperthyroidism.

In its sample, this clonotype was seen many times. The J gene is TRBJ2-3, the V gene TRBV29-1; D unresolved. The CDR3 loop spans 15 amino acids. The V end lost 2 bases, the J end lost 2 bases, and 14 bases lay between the germline ends. Germline CDR1 reads SQVTM; CDR2 reads ANQGSEA. This CDR3 is CSVEPSRSLTDTQYF. The CDR3 DNA reads TGCAGCGTTGAACCAAGCAGGAGCCTCACAGATACGCAGTATTTT.

The V gene is TRBV12-3 or TRBV12-4, the J gene TRBJ2-7, with TRBD2 matching over 7 bases. The trim removed 5 bases at V and 1 base at J, leaving 8 bases unmatched. The length of the CDR3 is 15 residues. Written as DNA, the CDR3 is TGTGCCAGCAGTCGGGGGGACTCGAATTCCTACGAGCAGTACTTC. Its protein is CASSRGDSNSYEQYF.

This clonotype was seen at least ten times. The chain couples TRBV7-3 to TRBJ2-1, with unresolved D. The V end lost 2 bases, the J end lost 5 bases, and 16 bases lay between the germline ends. CDR3 length: 16 amino acids. Germline values: CDR1 SGHTA, CDR2 FQGTGA. DNA for the CDR3: TGTGCCAGCAGCTTAGATGTAAGTCTGGGAAACAATGAGCAGTTCTTC. Translating gives CASSLDVSLGNNEQFF.

This clonotype was recorded a few times. This chain links TRBV20-1 with TRBJ1-2; no firm D call. V lost 3 bases and J lost 6, with 5 bases in between. The CDR3 runs to 10 residues. Germline loops: CDR1 DFQATT, CDR2 SNEGSKA (reference sequence). CDR3 in amino acids: CSARMNGYTF. CDR3 coding DNA: TGCAGTGCTAGGATGAATGGCTACACCTTC.

In this sample, this clonotype turned up many times. The chain uses TRBV6-2 or TRBV6-3 and TRBJ1-5, with 9 bases lining up with TRBD1. Losses at the gene ends were 5 bases for V and 4 bases for J; bases not matched to a gene: 6. Germline lookup yields CDR1 MNHEY and CDR2 SVGEGT. CDR3 length: 15 amino acids. In DNA form, the CDR3 reads TGTGCCAGCAGTCGGGGACAGGGCCATAATCAGCCCCAGCATTTT. Translating gives CASSRGQGHNQPQHF.

This clonotype was observed many times. The V gene is TRBV11-2, the J gene TRBJ2-3; 7 bases line up with TRBD2. Per germline, CDR1 SGHAT and CDR2 FQNNGV. The CDR3 covers 16 residues. Unmatched junction bases numbered 14, after V lost 9 bases and J lost 2 bases. The CDR3 protein is CASSFRGSASTDTQYF. CDR3 sequence (DNA): TGTGCCAGTTCCTTCCGCGGGAGTGCTTCCACAGATACGCAGTATTTT.

This clonotype was picked up many times. The chain couples TRBV5-1 to TRBJ2-1; TRBD2 aligns across 13 bases. The CDR3 runs 17 residues. The J segment lost 6 bases and the V segment lost 0 bases, leaving 6 bases of the junction unmatched. CDR1 is SGHRS, CDR2 YFSETQ, per germline. CDR3 sequence: CASSLVGLAGVGNEQFF. The CDR3 coding sequence is TGCGCCAGCAGCTTGGTCGGACTAGCGGGAGTAGGCAATGAGCAGTTCTTC.

This clonotype came up many times. CDR3 coding DNA: TGTGCCAGCAGCCGGGTAGAAGCGTCTAGCACAGATACGCAGTATTTT. This translates into CASSRVEASSTDTQYF. This rearrangement joins TRBV13 to TRBJ2-3, with unresolved D. The CDR3 extends over 16 amino acids. Germline assignment: CDR1 PRHDT and CDR2 FYEKMQ (reference sequence). Trimming stripped 5 bases from V and 0 bases from J, with 15 bases between.

This clonotype has a handful of counts. This rearrangement joins TRBV20-1 to TRBJ1-5; no firm D call. Germline values: CDR1 DFQATT, CDR2 SNEGSKA (reference sequence). The CDR3 consists of 15 residues. Trimming left V 0 bases short and J 2 bases short, with 11 bases between. CDR3: CSAREAQSGNQPQHF. Written as DNA, the CDR3 is TGCAGTGCTAGAGAGGCGCAGAGTGGCAATCAGCCCCAGCATTTT.

This clonotype has at least ten counts. This chain links TRBV6-1 with TRBJ2-7; tentatively, D is TRBD2 (5 bases). The V gene lost 4 bases and the J gene lost 3 bases, with 13 bases spanning the gap. Germline V gene data show CDR1 as MNHNS and CDR2 as SASEGT. The CDR3 has 14 amino acids. Written as DNA, the CDR3 is TGTGCCAGCAGTGGGGGTCCTGGAGGCTACGAGCAGTACTTC. Translation gives CASSGGPGGYEQYF.

This clonotype has a count of ten or more. V usage is TRBV12-3 or TRBV12-4 and J usage is TRBJ1-4, with no clear D. Trimming pared 5 bases from V and 8 bases from J, leaving 9 bases between. This CDR3 spans 12 amino acids. The CDR3: CASSRGYEKLFF. In DNA form, the CDR3 reads TGTGCCAGCAGTCGGGGATACGAAAAACTGTTTTTT.

This clonotype was observed many times. The V call is TRBV29-1, the J call TRBJ2-1, with D hard to call. The ends were cut back, 8 bases at V and 0 bases at J, with 8 bases in the middle. Germline CDR1 and CDR2: SQVTM and ANQGSEA. CDR3 length: 12 residues. The CDR3 bases are TGCAGCTTGCAGACCTCCTACAATGAGCAGTTCTTC. Translated: CSLQTSYNEQFF.

This clonotype was found a few times. The chain combines TRBV10-3 with TRBJ1-2; TRBD1 agrees at 10 bases. This CDR3 comprises 15 residues. Trimming cost V 6 bases and J 4 bases; bases outside gene matches: 8. CDR1 ENHRY and CDR2 SYGVKD come from the germline V gene. CDR3 residues: CAISLDDRGPYGYTF. CDR3 nucleotide sequence: TGTGCCATCAGCCTCGATGACAGGGGGCCCTATGGCTACACCTTC.

The chain is built from TRBV12-3 or TRBV12-4 and TRBJ1-2; D might be TRBD1 (5 bases). Trimming removed 4 bases at V and 8 bases at J, with 23 bases between. This CDR3 has 16 residues. CDR3 region: CASSWGGGDGGFGYTF. The CDR3 DNA reads as TGTGCCAGCAGTTGGGGGGGGGGGGACGGGGGGTTCGGCTACACCTTC.